This entry is about one T cell receptor (beta chain). Germline loops: CDR1 MDHEN, CDR2 SYDVKM. V lost 3 bases to trimming and J lost 8 bases, with 10 bases between them. The CDR3 has 13 residues. The source of the sample is a study of blood T cell repertoires in COVID-19. Study in general: Donors in the United States, Italy and Spain gave samples during acute or convalescent COVID-19. In each case, the material was cDNA or gDNA derived from T cells, B-cell-depleted T cells, or PBMCs.

How the authors handled the data: Researchers report that nucleated cell counts were estimated from reference gene primer amplification. Generated by immunoSEQ multiplex PCR, the TCRdb table keeps only in-frame clones and is missing some. V and J calls and clone size are given by that table; D and trimming were obtained from the DNA. This sample has 110,000 to 150,000 clones, with 84% found just once. The sample was peripheral blood. The chain employs TRBV28 and TRBJ1-4; D ambiguous. The receptor's source is an elderly woman in a cohort sampled during active or convalescent COVID-19. In DNA, the CDR3 is TGTGCCAGCAGTTTGGCAGCCGGGGAAAAACTGTTTTTT. Amino acid sequence: CASSLAAGEKLFF.